Presented here are 28 T cell receptor beta chains from one specimen sequenced in a study of OX40 agonist ivuxolimab in advanced cancers. Libraries were constructed by the immunoSEQ multiplex PCR assay. Not all clones reach the TCRdb copy of this immuneACCESS table, which keeps in-frame sequences only. Checked studies attribute under half of the gap to unresolved V genes and leave the rest unexplained. Across this sample there are some 150,000 clones, with 85% to 95% seen only once. 0.9% to 1.2% of the sample goes to the ten largest clones. The sample here was CD4+ or CD8+ T cells sorted from blood, taken in a trial of the OX40 agonist ivuxolimab. The origin of the receptors is an adult with an advanced solid tumor such as melanoma, head and neck, liver or kidney cancer.

This clone appeared a single time. The V call is TRBV6-5, the J call TRBJ1-5, with D unclear. The germline V gene has CDR1 MNHEY and CDR2 SVGAGI. Deletions cut 0 bases from V and 0 bases from J, with 9 bases between. This CDR3 contains 16 residues. The DNA of the CDR3 is TGTGCCAGCAGTTACTCGAGGCAGCTTAGCAATCAGCCCCAGCATTTT. Amino acid sequence: CASSYSRQLSNQPQHF.

The V call is TRBV25-1, the J call TRBJ2-1; 7 positions agree with TRBD1. In germline, CDR1 is MGHDK, CDR2 SYGVNS. The trim removed 3 bases at V and 3 bases at J, leaving 8 bases unmatched. This CDR3 region has 16 residues. CDR3 region: CASSDQGDTLYNEQFF. In DNA form, the CDR3 reads TGTGCCAGCAGTGATCAGGGGGACACCCTCTACAATGAGCAGTTCTTC.

The rearrangement joins TRBV19 to TRBJ1-3; D is undetermined. The CDR3 loop spans 14 amino acids. The V and J ends lost 5 bases and 2 bases respectively, with 10 bases between them. Germline V gene lookup returns CDR1 LNHDA and CDR2 SQIVND (reference sequence). The CDR3 loop reads CASSPNTAGNTIYF. CDR3 nucleotide sequence: TGTGCCAGTAGTCCCAACACGGCTGGAAACACCATATATTTT.

Turning to this clone: The sample carries other DNA sequences with the same CDR3. The rearrangement links TRBV5-6 to TRBJ1-2, with TRBD1 identical over 9 bases. The J segment lost 4 bases and the V segment lost 4 bases, leaving 17 bases of the junction unmatched. The CDR3 spans 18 residues. The germline gives CDR1 SGHDT, CDR2 YYEEEE. CDR3 residues: CASSPRGRTGDRFYGYTF. The CDR3 DNA follows: TGTGCCAGCAGCCCTAGGGGGAGGACAGGGGACCGTTTCTATGGCTACACCTTC. Based on the CDR3 plus reference TRBV5-6 and TRBJ1-2, the full variable domain is DAGVTQSPTHLIKTRGQQVTLRCSPKSGHDTVSWYQQALGQGPQFIFQYYEEEERQRGNFPDRFSGHQFPNYSSELNVNALLLGDSALYLCASSPRGRTGDRFYGYTFGSGTRLTVV.

This chain joins TRBV19 and TRBJ1-2; the match to TRBD1 covers 7 bases. This CDR3 has 15 residues. Germline trimming cut 5 bases from V and 0 bases from J; bases unmatched to any gene: 6. Looked up from germline, CDR1 is LNHDA and CDR2 is SQIVND (reference sequence). The CDR3: CASSGRGAPNYGYTF. Here the CDR3 DNA reads TGTGCCAGTAGTGGCAGGGGGGCCCCTAACTATGGCTACACCTTC.

CDR3 sequence reads: CASSQGEGFANEKLFF. DNA of the CDR3: TGTGCCAGCAGCCAAGGGGAGGGATTCGCTAATGAAAAACTGTTTTTT. The V gene is TRBV16, the J gene TRBJ1-4; D unresolved. Trimming took 2 bases from V and 3 from J, leaving 13 bases between them. This CDR3 has 16 residues. The germline V gene has CDR1 KGHSY and CDR2 FQNENV.

The chain links TRBV28 to TRBJ2-7, with unresolved D. Germline values: CDR1 MDHEN, CDR2 SYDVKM. Trimming took off 5 bases at V and 5 bases at J, with 16 bases between the two ends. CDR3 length: 14 amino acids. This CDR3 reads CASSIAGRWDEQYF. DNA for the CDR3: TGTGCCAGCAGTATAGCAGGCAGGTGGGACGAGCAGTACTTC.

The rearrangement links TRBV5-8 to TRBJ1-6, with D uncertain. This CDR3 region has 15 residues. Per the germline V gene, CDR1 is SGHTS and CDR2 is YDEGEE. V was clipped by 4 bases and J by 8 bases, with 16 bases between them. The CDR3 reads CASSPLIRLDSPLHF. The CDR3 nucleotides are TGTGCCAGCAGCCCACTGATCCGGTTGGATTCACCCCTCCACTTT.

This chain links TRBV4-1 with TRBJ1-5; D is undetermined. Germline values: CDR1 MGHRA, CDR2 YSYEKL. V was shortened by 3 bases and J by 6 bases, with 15 bases between the two germline ends. The CDR3 runs 15 residues. CDR3 bases: TGCGCCAGCAGCCATGCCCCCGTGGGCAGTCAGCCCCAGCATTTT. This encodes CASSHAPVGSQPQHF.

The chain links TRBV7-2 to TRBJ2-1; D unresolved. Germline CDR1 and CDR2: SGHTA and FQGNSA. Trimming pared 0 bases from V and 5 bases from J, leaving 8 bases between. The CDR3 sequence is 14 residues long. The CDR3 loop is CASSLAGTNNEQFF. CDR3 coding DNA: TGTGCCAGCAGCTTAGCGGGAACTAACAATGAGCAGTTCTTC.

The chain is built from TRBV7-9 and TRBJ2-3, with D unclear. The CDR3 totals 15 residues. V lost 5 bases, J lost 2 bases, and 14 bases lay in between. The germline V gene has CDR1 SEHNR and CDR2 FQNEAQ (reference sequence). CDR3 region: CASSPLVANTDTQYF. The CDR3 DNA reads TGTGCCAGCAGCCCCCTCGTCGCAAACACAGATACGCAGTATTTT.

This rearrangement joins TRBV19 to TRBJ2-3, with 7 bases identical to TRBD2. Germline CDR1 LNHDA, CDR2 SQIVND (reference sequence). The J segment lost 1 base and the V segment lost 5 bases, leaving 3 bases of the junction unmatched. The CDR3 loop spans 14 amino acids. CDR3 sequence: CASSYRGGTDTQYF. CDR3 nucleotide sequence: TGTGCCAGTAGTTACCGGGGGGGCACAGATACGCAGTATTTT.

V and J are TRBV4-3 and TRBJ2-3; 11 positions agree with TRBD2. Unmatched junction bases numbered 2, after V lost 0 bases and J lost 6 bases. The germline gives CDR1 LGHNA, CDR2 YSLEER. The CDR3 runs to 15 residues. The CDR3: CASSQEASGRDTQYF. CDR3 DNA sequence: TGCGCCAGCAGCCAAGAGGCTAGCGGGAGGGATACGCAGTATTTT.

This clone was detected only once. The chain links TRBV4-2 to TRBJ1-2, with 10 positions matching TRBD1. Germline CDR1 is LGHNA and CDR2 is YNFKEQ. There are 17 residues in the CDR3. The junction had 12 bases not matched to a gene; V was cut back by 4 bases and J by 4 bases. The CDR3 here is CASSRNGGQGGVYGYTF. The CDR3 DNA is TGTGCCAGCAGCCGAAACGGAGGACAGGGGGGAGTCTATGGCTACACCTTC.

V and J are TRBV29-1 and TRBJ2-3; 9 positions agree with TRBD2. Trimming removed 4 bases from V and 0 bases from J; junction bases left unmatched: 2. The CDR3 totals 14 residues. CDR1 SQVTM and CDR2 ANQGSEA come from the germline V gene. The CDR3, as DNA: TGCAGCGTTGTGGCGGGAGGGAGCACAGATACGCAGTATTTT. Translated: CSVVAGGSTDTQYF.

The chain has TRBV5-1 and TRBJ2-3, with D perhaps TRBD1 or TRBD2 (5 bases each). There are 14 residues in the CDR3. The V gene lost 6 bases and the J gene lost 0 bases, with 11 bases spanning the gap. Germline CDR1 and CDR2: SGHRS and YFSETQ. CDR3 bases: TGCGCCAGCATGGGGACGACTAGCACAGATACGCAGTATTTT. Its protein is CASMGTTSTDTQYF.

The chain employs TRBV6-6 and TRBJ2-3; TRBD1 aligns across 7 bases. Germline V CDR1 and CDR2: MNHNY, SVGAGI (reference sequence). The V segment lost 4 bases and the J segment 0 bases; nucleotides outside the gene matches: 7. The CDR3 length is 16 residues. The CDR3 sequence: CASSFNRGHSTDTQYF. CDR3 nucleotides: TGTGCCAGCAGTTTCAACAGGGGTCACAGCACAGATACGCAGTATTTT.

This clone was recorded once. The chain is built from TRBV2 and TRBJ1-1, with unresolved D. CDR3 length: 16 residues. Between the trimmed V and J ends, which lost 6 bases and 1 base, there was a span of 18 bases. Per the germline V gene, CDR1 is SNHLY and CDR2 is FYNNEI. The chain's CDR3 is CASRASRAGKNTEAFF. The DNA for the CDR3 is TGTGCCAGCAGGGCCTCGAGGGCGGGGAAGAACACTGAAGCTTTCTTT.

The chain is built from TRBV4-3 and TRBJ2-5; D is unclear. The CDR3 contains 14 residues. V was clipped by 4 bases and J by 7 bases, with 16 bases between them. Germline CDR1 and CDR2: LGHNA and YSLEER. CDR3 coding DNA: TGCGCCAGCAGCCTTCGTCTCCGGGTAGGGACCCAGTACTTC. Amino acid sequence: CASSLRLRVGTQYF.

The genes are TRBV2 and TRBJ2-6; perhaps TRBD1 as D (5 bases). Germline CDR1 is SNHLY and CDR2 is FYNNEI. V lost 2 bases and J 4 bases, leaving 9 bases between the germline ends. The CDR3 runs 15 residues. This chain's CDR3 is CASSEQGTGANVLTF. The CDR3 DNA follows: TGTGCCAGCAGTGAACAGGGTACGGGGGCCAACGTCCTGACTTTC.

This chain links TRBV20-1 with TRBJ1-4; D gene uncertain. The CDR3 totals 11 residues. V lost 4 bases, J lost 12 bases, and 12 bases lay in between. Germline loops: CDR1 DFQATT, CDR2 SNEGSKA (reference sequence). In DNA form, the CDR3 reads TGCAGTGCTACCATGAATGGGGAACTGTTTTTT. Protein sequence: CSATMNGELFF.

The J gene is TRBJ2-7, the V gene TRBV5-5; D possibly corresponds to TRBD1 (6 bases). Germline CDR1 SGHKS, CDR2 YYEKEE (reference sequence). The CDR3 extends over 14 amino acids. The ends were cut back, 6 bases at V and 6 bases at J, with 19 bases in the middle. The CDR3: CASTRGGQFVEQYF. In DNA, the CDR3 is TGTGCCAGCACCCGCGGAGGACAGTTCGTCGAGCAGTACTTC.

The chain combines TRBV7-2 with TRBJ2-7, with 10 bases identical to TRBD2. V was clipped by 0 bases and J by 4 bases; unmatched bases: 12. The length of the CDR3 is 18 residues. Germline CDR1 reads SGHTA; CDR2 reads FQGNSA. The DNA of the CDR3 is TGTGCCAGCAGCTTAGCCCTCCCTGGCCTAGCGGGGGTATACGAGCAGTACTTC. Translation gives CASSLALPGLAGVYEQYF. Variable domain in full (rest from reference TRBV7-2 and TRBJ2-7): GAGVSQSPSNKVTEKGKDVELRCDPISGHTALYWYRQSLGQGLEFLIYFQGNSAPDKSGLPSDRFSAERTGGSVSTLTIQRTQQEDSAVYLCASSLALPGLAGVYEQYFGPGTRLTVT.

The CDR3 loop reads CASSLGGHSYEQYF. The CDR3 DNA sequence: TGTGCCAGCAGCTTAGGTGGCCATTCCTACGAGCAGTACTTC. The chain joins TRBV7-3 to TRBJ2-7, with D hard to call. Per germline, CDR1 SGHTA and CDR2 FQGTGA. The CDR3 covers 14 residues. V was trimmed by 2 bases and J by 1 base, leaving 9 bases between them.

V gene TRBV7-2 combines with J gene TRBJ1-2; D is unclear. Germline lookup yields CDR1 SGHTA and CDR2 FQGNSA. V lost 3 bases to trimming and J lost 6 bases, with 11 bases between them. The CDR3 is made up of 13 amino acids. CDR3 DNA sequence: TGTGCCAGCAGCTTCTACCGGACGGATGGCTACACCTTC. As protein: CASSFYRTDGYTF.

Points on this clone: The junction shows a germline mismatch at one end, possibly a read error. CDR3 sequence: CASSRDGYEQYF. CDR3 in DNA: TGTGCTAGCAGCCGGGACGGCTACGAGCAGTACTTC. The chain couples TRBV7-7 to TRBJ2-7, with D perhaps being TRBD1 or TRBD2 (5 bases each). The V gene's germline CDR1 is SSHAT and CDR2 FNYEAQ (reference sequence). The CDR3 extends over 12 amino acids.

The chain combines TRBV7-6 with TRBJ2-2, with D perhaps matching TRBD1 (5 bases). The germline V gene has CDR1 SGHVS and CDR2 FNYEAQ. The CDR3 contains 16 residues. V dropped 1 base and J dropped 4 bases, with 13 bases sitting between them. This chain's CDR3 is CASSLESSGFTGELFF. The CDR3 DNA follows: TGTGCCAGCAGCTTAGAGTCTTCAGGGTTCACCGGGGAGCTGTTTTTT.

The chain couples TRBV5-4 to TRBJ2-7; possible D gene TRBD2, 6 bases. The germline V gene has CDR1 SGHNT and CDR2 YYREEE (reference sequence). The CDR3 length is 13 residues. V was trimmed by 4 bases and J by 0 bases, leaving 8 bases between them. The CDR3 spells CASSRDFSYEQYF. DNA of the CDR3: TGTGCCAGCAGCAGGGACTTCTCCTACGAGCAGTACTTC.